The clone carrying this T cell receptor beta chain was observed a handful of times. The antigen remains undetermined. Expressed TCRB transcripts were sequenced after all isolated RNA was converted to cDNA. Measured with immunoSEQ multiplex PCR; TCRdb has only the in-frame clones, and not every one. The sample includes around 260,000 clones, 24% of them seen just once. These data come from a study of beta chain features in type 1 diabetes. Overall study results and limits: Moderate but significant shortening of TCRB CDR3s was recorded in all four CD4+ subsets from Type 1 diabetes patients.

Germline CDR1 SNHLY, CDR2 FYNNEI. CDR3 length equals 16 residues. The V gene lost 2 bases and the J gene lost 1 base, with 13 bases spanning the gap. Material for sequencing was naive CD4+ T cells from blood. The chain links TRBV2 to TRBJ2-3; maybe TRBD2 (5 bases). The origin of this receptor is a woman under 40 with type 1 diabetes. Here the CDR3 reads CASSESGAVGTDTQYF. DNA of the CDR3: TGTGCCAGCAGTGAAAGCGGTGCGGTCGGCACAGATACGCAGTATTTT.